A selection of T cell receptor beta chains follows, all from one sample in a study of post-analysis software for immune sequencing data. TCRdb reprocessed the PCR reads via MiXCR and lists one record per CDR3 protein. The sample has about 430,000 distinct CDR3 sequences; approximately 42% are singletons. Sequencing was carried out using blood. These receptors were obtained from a girl aged 2-10 years with multiple sclerosis. CDR3s include the opening cysteine and the closing phenylalanine or tryptophan.

j_call: TRBJ1-1
v_call: TRBV6-6
cdr3_aa: CASSYRWNTNTEAFF

j_call: TRBJ2-7
v_call: TRBV5-1
cdr3_aa: CASSPRGTRAYEQYF

j_call: TRBJ2-3
v_call: TRBV20-1
cdr3_aa: CSASNHLGTDTQYF

j_call: TRBJ2-1
v_call: TRBV20-1
cdr3_aa: CSALGTSSNEQFF

j_call: -
v_call: TRBV7-9
cdr3_aa: CASSLVAGGRNEQYF

j_call: TRBJ2-3
v_call: TRBV20-1
cdr3_aa: CSARAVAGGGTQYF

j_call: TRBJ2-4
v_call: TRBV12-3/TRBV12-4
cdr3_aa: CASSLALFRPILGHLAKNIQYF

j_call: TRBJ2-1
v_call: TRBV7-2
cdr3_aa: CASSSLRGGWDEQFF

j_call: TRBJ1-5
v_call: TRBV20-1
cdr3_aa: CSARDNSNQPQHF

j_call: TRBJ1-1
v_call: TRBV29-1
cdr3_aa: CSGRVGGNTEAFF

j_call: TRBJ2-1
v_call: TRBV5-8
cdr3_aa: CASSLSPEQFF

j_call: TRBJ2-1
v_call: TRBV24-1
cdr3_aa: CATSDFTGVPRFF

j_call: TRBJ1-2
v_call: TRBV6-5
cdr3_aa: CASSRDFGGGYTF

j_call: TRBJ2-3
v_call: TRBV7-9
cdr3_aa: CASSPPPTENTDTQYF

j_call: TRBJ2-5
v_call: TRBV5-1
cdr3_aa: CASSLVGNQETQYF

j_call: TRBJ2-1
v_call: TRBV6-4
cdr3_aa: CASSDHLRLAAGDEQFF

j_call: TRBJ1-5
v_call: TRBV7-2
cdr3_aa: CASSRGQGSFQPQHF

j_call: TRBJ2-7
v_call: TRBV7-3
cdr3_aa: CASSLTKHYEQYF

j_call: TRBJ1-1
v_call: TRBV10-3
cdr3_aa: CAISYGQGARTEAFF

j_call: TRBJ1-4
v_call: TRBV6-5
cdr3_aa: CASSYSGIGNEKLFF

j_call: TRBJ2-3
v_call: TRBV7-2
cdr3_aa: CASSLGGQGATITDTQYF

j_call: TRBJ1-2
v_call: TRBV6-2/TRBV6-3
cdr3_aa: CASSYDGRDGYGYTF

j_call: TRBJ2-3
v_call: TRBV12-3/TRBV12-4
cdr3_aa: CASSHNTDTQYF

j_call: -
v_call: TRBV29-1
cdr3_aa: CSAQGIYEQYF